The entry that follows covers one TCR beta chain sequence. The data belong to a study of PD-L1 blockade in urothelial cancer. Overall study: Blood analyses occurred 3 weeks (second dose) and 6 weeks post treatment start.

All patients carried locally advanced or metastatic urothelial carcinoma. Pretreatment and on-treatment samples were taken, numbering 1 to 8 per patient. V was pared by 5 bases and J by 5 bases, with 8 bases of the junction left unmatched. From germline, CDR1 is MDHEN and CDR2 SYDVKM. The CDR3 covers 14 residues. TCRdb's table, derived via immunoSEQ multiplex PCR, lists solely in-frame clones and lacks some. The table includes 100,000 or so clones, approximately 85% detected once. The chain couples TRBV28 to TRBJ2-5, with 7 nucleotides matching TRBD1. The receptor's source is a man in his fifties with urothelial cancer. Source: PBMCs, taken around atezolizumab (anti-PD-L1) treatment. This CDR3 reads CASSPGQRPETQYF. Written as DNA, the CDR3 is TGTGCCAGCAGTCCGGGACAGCGCCCGGAGACCCAGTACTTC.